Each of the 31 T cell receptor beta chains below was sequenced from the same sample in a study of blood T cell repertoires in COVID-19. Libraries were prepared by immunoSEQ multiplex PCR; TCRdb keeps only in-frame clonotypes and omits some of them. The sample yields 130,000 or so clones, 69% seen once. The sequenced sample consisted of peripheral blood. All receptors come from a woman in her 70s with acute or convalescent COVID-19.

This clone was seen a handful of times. The CDR3 loop reads CASSLGTSGRPGELFF. Here the CDR3 DNA reads TGCGCCAGCAGCCTGGGGACTAGCGGGAGACCCGGGGAGCTGTTTTTT. J is TRBJ2-2 and V is TRBV5-1; TRBD2 aligns across 14 bases. Per germline, CDR1 SGHRS and CDR2 YFSETQ. V lost 4 bases to trimming and J lost 6 bases; unmatched junction nucleotides: 5. The CDR3 has 16 residues. The full variable domain, with the rest looked up from reference TRBV5-1 and TRBJ2-2, is KAGVTQTPRYLIKTRGQQVTLSCSPISGHRSVSWYQQTPGQGLQFLFEYFSETQRNKGNFPGRFSGRQFSNSRSEMNVSTLELGDSALYLCASSLGTSGRPGELFFGEGSRLTVL.

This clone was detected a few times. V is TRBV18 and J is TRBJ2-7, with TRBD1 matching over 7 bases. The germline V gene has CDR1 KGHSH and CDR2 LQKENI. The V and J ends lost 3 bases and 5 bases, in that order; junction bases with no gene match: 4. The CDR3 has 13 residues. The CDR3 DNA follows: TGTGCCAGCTCACCCCACGACAGGGACGAGCAGTACTTC. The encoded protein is CASSPHDRDEQYF.

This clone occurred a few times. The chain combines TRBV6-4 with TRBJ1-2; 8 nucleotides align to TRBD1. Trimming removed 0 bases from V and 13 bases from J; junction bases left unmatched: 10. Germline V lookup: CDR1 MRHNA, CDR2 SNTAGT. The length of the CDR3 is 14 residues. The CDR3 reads CASSDSRTGHLPTF. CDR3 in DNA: TGTGCCAGCAGTGACTCGAGGACAGGGCACCTCCCCACCTTC.

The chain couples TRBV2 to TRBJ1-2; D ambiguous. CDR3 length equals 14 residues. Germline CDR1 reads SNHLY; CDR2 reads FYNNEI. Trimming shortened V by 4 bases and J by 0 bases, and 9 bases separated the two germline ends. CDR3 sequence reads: CASSGAASNYGYTF. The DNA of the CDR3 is TGTGCCAGCAGTGGGGCAGCTTCTAACTATGGCTACACCTTC.

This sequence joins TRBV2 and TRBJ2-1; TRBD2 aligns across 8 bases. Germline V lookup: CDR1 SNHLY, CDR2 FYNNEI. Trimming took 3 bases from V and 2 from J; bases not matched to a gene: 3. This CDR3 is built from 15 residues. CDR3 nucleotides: TGTGCCAGCAGTGAGGAAGCGGGAGCCTACAATGAGCAGTTCTTC. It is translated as CASSEEAGAYNEQFF. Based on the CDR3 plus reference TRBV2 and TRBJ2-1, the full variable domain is EPEVTQTPSHQVTQMGQEVILRCVPISNHLYFYWYRQILGQKVEFLVSFYNNEISEKSEIFDDQFSVERPDGSNFTLKIRSTKLEDSAMYFCASSEEAGAYNEQFFGPGTRLTVL.

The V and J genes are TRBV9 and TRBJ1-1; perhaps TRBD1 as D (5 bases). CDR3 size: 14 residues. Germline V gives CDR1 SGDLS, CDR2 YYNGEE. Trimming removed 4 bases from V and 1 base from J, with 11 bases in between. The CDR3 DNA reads TGTGCCAGCAGCCCAAGGGGCCAGAACACTGAAGCTTTCTTT. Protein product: CASSPRGQNTEAFF.

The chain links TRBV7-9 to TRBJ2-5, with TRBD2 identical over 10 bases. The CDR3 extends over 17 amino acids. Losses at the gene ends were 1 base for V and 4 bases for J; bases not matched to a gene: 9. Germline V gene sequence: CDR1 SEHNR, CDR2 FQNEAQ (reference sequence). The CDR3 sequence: CASSLGASGSGGETQYF. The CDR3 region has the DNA TGTGCCAGCAGCTTAGGTGCTAGCGGGAGTGGGGGAGAGACCCAGTACTTC.

The CDR3 loop reads CASGLGTGTLRGNQPQHF. The CDR3 DNA sequence: TGTGCTAGTGGTTTGGGGACAGGGACCCTCAGGGGCAATCAGCCCCAGCATTTT. The V gene is TRBV12-5, the J gene TRBJ1-5; 8 nucleotides line up with TRBD1. Germline V gene lookup returns CDR1 LGHNT and CDR2 FRNRAP. The CDR3 is 18 residues long. V trimming: 1 base; J trimming: 2 bases; junction bases outside the gene matches: 10. The full variable domain, rest sourced from reference TRBV12-5 and TRBJ1-5, is DARVTQTPRHKVTEMGQEVTMRCQPILGHNTVFWYRQTMMQGLELLAYFRNRAPLDDSGMPKDRFSAEMPDATLATLKIQPSEPRDSAVYFCASGLGTGTLRGNQPQHFGDGTRLSIL.

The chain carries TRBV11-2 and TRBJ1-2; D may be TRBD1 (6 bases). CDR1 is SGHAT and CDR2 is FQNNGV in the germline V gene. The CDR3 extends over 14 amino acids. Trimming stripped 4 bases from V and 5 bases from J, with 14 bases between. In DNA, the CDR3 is TGTGCCAGCAGCTCCTCACAGGGTCTTTATGGCTACACCTTC. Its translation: CASSSSQGLYGYTF.

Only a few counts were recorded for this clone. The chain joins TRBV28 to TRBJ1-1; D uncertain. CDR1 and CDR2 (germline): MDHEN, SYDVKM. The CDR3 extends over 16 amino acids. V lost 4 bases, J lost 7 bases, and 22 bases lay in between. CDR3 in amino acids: CASSSLSILAAVEAFF. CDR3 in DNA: TGTGCCAGCAGTTCCCTTTCGATCCTAGCGGCGGTTGAAGCTTTCTTT.

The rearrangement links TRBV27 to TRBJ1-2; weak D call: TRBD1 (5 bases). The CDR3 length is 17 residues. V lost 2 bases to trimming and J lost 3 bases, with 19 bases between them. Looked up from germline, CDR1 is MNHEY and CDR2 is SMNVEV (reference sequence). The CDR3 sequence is CASSLNSLGAGDYGYTF. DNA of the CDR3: TGTGCCAGCAGTTTAAATTCTTTAGGGGCGGGAGACTATGGCTACACCTTC.

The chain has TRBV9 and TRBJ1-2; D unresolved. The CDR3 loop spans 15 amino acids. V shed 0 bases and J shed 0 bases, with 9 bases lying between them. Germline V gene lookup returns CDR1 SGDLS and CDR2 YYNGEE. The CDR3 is CASSVELDPNYGYTF. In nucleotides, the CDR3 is TGTGCCAGCAGCGTAGAGCTAGACCCTAACTATGGCTACACCTTC.

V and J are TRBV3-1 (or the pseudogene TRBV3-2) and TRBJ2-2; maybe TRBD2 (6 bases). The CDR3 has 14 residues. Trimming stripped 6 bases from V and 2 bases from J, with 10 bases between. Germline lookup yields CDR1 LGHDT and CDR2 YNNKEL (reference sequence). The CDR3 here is CASRRDRNTGELFF. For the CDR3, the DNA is TGTGCCAGCAGGCGGGACCGAAACACCGGGGAGCTGTTTTTT.

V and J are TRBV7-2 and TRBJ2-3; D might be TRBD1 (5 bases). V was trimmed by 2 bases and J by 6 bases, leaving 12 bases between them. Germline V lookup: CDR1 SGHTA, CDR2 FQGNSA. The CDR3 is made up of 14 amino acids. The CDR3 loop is CASSLSRGGDTQYF. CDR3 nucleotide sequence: TGTGCCAGCAGCTTAAGTAGGGGTGGGGATACGCAGTATTTT.

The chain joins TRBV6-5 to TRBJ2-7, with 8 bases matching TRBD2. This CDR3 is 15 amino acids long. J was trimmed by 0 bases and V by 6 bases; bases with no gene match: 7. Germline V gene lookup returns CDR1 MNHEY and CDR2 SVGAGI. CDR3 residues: CASSYNSGASYEQYF. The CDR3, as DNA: TGTGCCAGCAGCTATAATAGCGGGGCCTCCTACGAGCAGTACTTC.

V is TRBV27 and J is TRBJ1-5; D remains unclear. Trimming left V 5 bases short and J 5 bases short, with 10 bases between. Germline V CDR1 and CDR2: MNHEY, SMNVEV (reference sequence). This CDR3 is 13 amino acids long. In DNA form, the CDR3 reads TGTGCCAGCAGTACCTGGCAAGATCAGCCCCAGCATTTT. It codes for CASSTWQDQPQHF.

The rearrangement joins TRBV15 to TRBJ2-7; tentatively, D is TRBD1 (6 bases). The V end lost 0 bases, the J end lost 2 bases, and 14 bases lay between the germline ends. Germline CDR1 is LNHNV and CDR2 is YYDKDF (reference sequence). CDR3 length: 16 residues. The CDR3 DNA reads TGTGCCACCAGCAGAGAAGCGACAGGATCCACCTACGAGCAGTACTTC. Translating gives CATSREATGSTYEQYF.

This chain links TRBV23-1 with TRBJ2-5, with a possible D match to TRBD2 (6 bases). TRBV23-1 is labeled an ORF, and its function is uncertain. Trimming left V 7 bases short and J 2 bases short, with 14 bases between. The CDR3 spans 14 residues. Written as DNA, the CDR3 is TGCGCCAGCACCTTCGGAGGGAAACAAGAGACCCAGTACTTC. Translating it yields CASTFGGKQETQYF.

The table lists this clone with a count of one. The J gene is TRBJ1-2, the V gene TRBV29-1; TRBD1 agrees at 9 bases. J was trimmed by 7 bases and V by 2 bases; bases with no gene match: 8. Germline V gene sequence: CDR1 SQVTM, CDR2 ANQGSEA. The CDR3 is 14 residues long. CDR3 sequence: CSVEWDREGVGYTF. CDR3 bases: TGCAGCGTTGAATGGGACAGGGAAGGAGTTGGCTACACCTTC.

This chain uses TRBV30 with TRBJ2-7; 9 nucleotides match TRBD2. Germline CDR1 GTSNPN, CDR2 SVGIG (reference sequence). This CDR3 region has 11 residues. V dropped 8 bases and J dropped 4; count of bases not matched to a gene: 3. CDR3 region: CALSGGYEQYF. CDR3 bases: TGTGCCCTTAGCGGGGGATACGAGCAGTACTTC.

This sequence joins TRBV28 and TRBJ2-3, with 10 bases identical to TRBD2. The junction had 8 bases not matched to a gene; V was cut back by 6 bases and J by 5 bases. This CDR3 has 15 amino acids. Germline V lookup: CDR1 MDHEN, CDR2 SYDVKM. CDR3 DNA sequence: TGTGCCAGCAGGCCTACTAGCGGGGTGGTAGATACGCAGTATTTT. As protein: CASRPTSGVVDTQYF.

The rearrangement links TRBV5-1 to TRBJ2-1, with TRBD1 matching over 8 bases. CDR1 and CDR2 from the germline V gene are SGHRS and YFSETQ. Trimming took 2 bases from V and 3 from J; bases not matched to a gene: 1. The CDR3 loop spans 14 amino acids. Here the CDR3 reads CASSFRGHYNEQFF. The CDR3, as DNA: TGCGCCAGCAGCTTCAGGGGGCACTACAATGAGCAGTTCTTC.

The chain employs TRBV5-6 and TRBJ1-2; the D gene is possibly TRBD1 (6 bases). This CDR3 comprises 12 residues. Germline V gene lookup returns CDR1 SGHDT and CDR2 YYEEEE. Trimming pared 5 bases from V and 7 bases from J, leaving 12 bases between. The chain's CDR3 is CASSFIRGGYTF. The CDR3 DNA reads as TGTGCCAGCAGTTTCATCAGGGGTGGCTACACCTTC.

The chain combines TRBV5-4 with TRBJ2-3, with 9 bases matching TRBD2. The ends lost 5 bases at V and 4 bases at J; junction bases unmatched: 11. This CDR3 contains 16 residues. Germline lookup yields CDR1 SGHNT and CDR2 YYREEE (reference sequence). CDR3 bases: TGTGCCAGCAGTACGAAAGCGGGGGGAGTCGCAGATACGCAGTATTTT. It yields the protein CASSTKAGGVADTQYF.

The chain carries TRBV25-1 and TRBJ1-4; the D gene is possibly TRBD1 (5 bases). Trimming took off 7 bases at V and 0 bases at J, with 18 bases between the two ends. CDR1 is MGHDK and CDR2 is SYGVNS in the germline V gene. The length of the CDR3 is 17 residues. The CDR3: CASTPGARRATNEKLFF. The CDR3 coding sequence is TGTGCCAGCACCCCTGGGGCACGGAGGGCAACTAATGAAAAACTGTTTTTT.

CDR3 nucleotide sequence: TGTGCCAGCAGCCCGGGACTGGGCCCGACAGATACGCAGTATTTT. Its translation: CASSPGLGPTDTQYF. The chain joins TRBV5-5 to TRBJ2-3; D may be TRBD2 (6 bases). This CDR3 is 15 amino acids long. V was cut by 4 bases and J by 3 bases, with 15 bases left in between. Germline V gene lookup returns CDR1 SGHKS and CDR2 YYEKEE (reference sequence).

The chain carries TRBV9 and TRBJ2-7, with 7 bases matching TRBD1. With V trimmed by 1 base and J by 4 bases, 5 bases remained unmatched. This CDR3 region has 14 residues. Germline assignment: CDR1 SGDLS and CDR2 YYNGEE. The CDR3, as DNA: TGTGCCAGCAGCGTACCGGGACAGAATTACGAGCAGTACTTC. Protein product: CASSVPGQNYEQYF.

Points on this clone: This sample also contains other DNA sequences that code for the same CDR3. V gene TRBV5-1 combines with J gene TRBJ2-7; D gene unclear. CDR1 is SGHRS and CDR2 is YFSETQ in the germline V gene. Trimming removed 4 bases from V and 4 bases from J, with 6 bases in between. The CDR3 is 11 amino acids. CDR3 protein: CASSPGYEQYF. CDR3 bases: TGCGCCAGCAGCCCAGGTTACGAGCAGTACTTC. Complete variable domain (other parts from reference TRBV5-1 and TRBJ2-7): KAGVTQTPRYLIKTRGQQVTLSCSPISGHRSVSWYQQTPGQGLQFLFEYFSETQRNKGNFPGRFSGRQFSNSRSEMNVSTLELGDSALYLCASSPGYEQYFGPGTRLTVT.

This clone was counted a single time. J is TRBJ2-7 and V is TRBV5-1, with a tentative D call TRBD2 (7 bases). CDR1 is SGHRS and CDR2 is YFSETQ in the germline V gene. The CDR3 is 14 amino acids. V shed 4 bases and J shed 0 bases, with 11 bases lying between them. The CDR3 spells CASSPGGPSYEQYF. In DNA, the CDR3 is TGCGCCAGCAGCCCCGGGGGGCCCTCCTACGAGCAGTACTTC.

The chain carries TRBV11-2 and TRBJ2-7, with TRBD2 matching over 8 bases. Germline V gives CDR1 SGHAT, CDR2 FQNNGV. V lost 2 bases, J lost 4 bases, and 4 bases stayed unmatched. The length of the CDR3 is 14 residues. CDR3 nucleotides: TGTGCCAGCAGCTTAATGAGCGGGAGTTACGAGCAGTACTTC. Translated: CASSLMSGSYEQYF. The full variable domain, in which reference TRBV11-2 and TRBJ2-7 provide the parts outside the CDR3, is EAGVAQSPRYKIIEKRQSVAFWCNPISGHATLYWYQQILGQGPKLLIQFQNNGVVDDSQLPKDRFSAERLKGVDSTLKIQPAKLEDSAVYLCASSLMSGSYEQYFGPGTRLTVT.

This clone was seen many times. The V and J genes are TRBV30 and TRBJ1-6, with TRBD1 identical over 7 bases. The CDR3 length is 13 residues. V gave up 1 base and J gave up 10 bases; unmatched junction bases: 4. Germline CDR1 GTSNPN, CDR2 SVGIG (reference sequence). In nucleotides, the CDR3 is TGTGCCTGGAGTGACAGACAGGGATCACCCCTCCACTTT. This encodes CAWSDRQGSPLHF.